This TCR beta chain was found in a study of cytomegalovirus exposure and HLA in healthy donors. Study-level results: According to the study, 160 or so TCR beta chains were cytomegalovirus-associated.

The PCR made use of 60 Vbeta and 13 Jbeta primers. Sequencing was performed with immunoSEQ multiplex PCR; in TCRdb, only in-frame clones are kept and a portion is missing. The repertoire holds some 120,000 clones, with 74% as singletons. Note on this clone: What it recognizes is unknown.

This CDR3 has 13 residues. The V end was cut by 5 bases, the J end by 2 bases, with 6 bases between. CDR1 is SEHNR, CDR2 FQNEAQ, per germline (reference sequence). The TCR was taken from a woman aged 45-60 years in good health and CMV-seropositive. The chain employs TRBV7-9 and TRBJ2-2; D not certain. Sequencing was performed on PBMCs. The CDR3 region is CASSPLNTGELFF. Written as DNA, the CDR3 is TGTGCCAGCAGCCCCTTAAACACCGGGGAGCTGTTTTTT.